These 27 T cell receptor beta chains were all obtained from the same sample, sequenced in a study of T cell repertoires in cytomegalovirus infection. Each CDR3 protein gets one entry after TCRdb re-called the reads with MiXCR. The data show 150,000 to 200,000 distinct CDR3 sequences, with roughly 19% seen just once and around 3.2% held by the top ten. The material sequenced was PBMCs. These receptors came from a human donor in good health (CMV status not recorded). Some clones in this sample may be carry-over from other donors' samples.

This clonotype was seen at least ten times. This chain uses TRBV7-3 with TRBJ2-6; D is unresolved. Per the germline V gene, CDR1 is SGHTA and CDR2 is FQGTGA. Trimming took off 5 bases at V and 2 bases at J, with 7 bases between the two ends. The CDR3 is 14 residues long. This CDR3 reads CASSLSAGANVLTF. CDR3 nucleotide sequence: TGTGCCAGCAGCCTCTCGGCTGGGGCCAACGTCCTGACTTTC.

The chain links TRBV28 to TRBJ2-7; TRBD2 is a possible D gene (6 bases). Germline CDR1 MDHEN, CDR2 SYDVKM. The CDR3 length is 13 residues. V gave up 5 bases and J gave up 3 bases, with 11 bases separating them. The CDR3 DNA reads TGTGCCAGCAGTCGAGGCGGGGTCTACGAGCAGTACTTC. This encodes CASSRGGVYEQYF.

This clonotype was detected ten times or more. The genes are TRBV15 and TRBJ1-2; D might be TRBD1 (6 bases). CDR3 length equals 17 residues. The germline V gene encodes CDR1 LNHNV and CDR2 YYDKDF (reference sequence). V was clipped by 1 base and J by 0 bases, with 15 bases between them. The CDR3 loop is CATSRAGAGWANYGYTF. DNA for the CDR3: TGTGCCACCAGCAGAGCGGGGGCAGGGTGGGCTAACTATGGCTACACCTTC.

The chain couples TRBV20-1 to TRBJ2-2; 9 nucleotides agree with TRBD1. Per germline, CDR1 DFQATT and CDR2 SNEGSKA (reference sequence). V shed 7 bases and J 4 bases; nucleotides not matched to a gene: 10. This CDR3 has 15 residues. CDR3: CSVLDRGRFTGELFF. In DNA form, the CDR3 reads TGCAGTGTCCTAGACAGGGGGAGGTTCACCGGGGAGCTGTTTTTT.

The rearrangement links TRBV5-4 to TRBJ2-7; D is uncertain. Trimming stripped 3 bases from V and 2 bases from J, with 9 bases between. The germline CDR1 and CDR2 sequences are SGHNT and YYREEE (reference sequence). CDR3 length equals 13 residues. CDR3 sequence: CASSSDGPYEQYF. The CDR3 DNA reads as TGTGCCAGCAGCTCGGACGGTCCCTACGAGCAGTACTTC.

A note on this clonotype: Given a much more abundant clone one base away, this may be a read error. The chain is built from TRBV7-9 and TRBJ1-1; the D is unclear. The germline V gene encodes CDR1 SEHNR and CDR2 FQNEAQ (reference sequence). The CDR3 sequence is 14 residues long. The germline V and J ends were trimmed by 4 bases and 1 base, with 10 bases remaining between them. In nucleotides, the CDR3 is TGTGCCAGCAGCTCAGGACGGGCGAACACTGAAGCTTTCTTT. It specifies CASSSGRANTEAFF.

The V gene is TRBV12-3 or TRBV12-4, the J gene TRBJ1-5; D is uncertain. Deletions cut 3 bases from V and 2 bases from J, with 5 bases between. CDR3 length equals 13 residues. The DNA of the CDR3 is TGTGCCAGCAGTTTTCAGCGCAATCAGCCCCAGCATTTT. It specifies CASSFQRNQPQHF.

This clonotype was observed at least ten times. The chain has TRBV7-9 and TRBJ2-5; D uncertain. V was cut by 0 bases and J by 5 bases, with 10 bases left in between. Germline V lookup: CDR1 SEHNR, CDR2 FQNEAQ (reference sequence). This CDR3 is built from 14 residues. The CDR3 sequence: CASSLALGMETQYF. In DNA, the CDR3 is TGTGCCAGCAGCTTAGCACTGGGAATGGAGACCCAGTACTTC.

Many counts were recorded for this clonotype. The CDR3 DNA reads TGTGCCAGCAGCCCCTCTACAGCGTTAGAGCAGTTCTTC. This gives the protein CASSPSTALEQFF. The chain uses TRBV7-2 and TRBJ2-1; D call uncertain. This CDR3 is built from 13 residues. CDR1 SGHTA and CDR2 FQGNSA come from the germline V gene. The ends were cut back, 5 bases at V and 10 bases at J, with 15 bases in the middle. Together with reference TRBV7-2 and TRBJ2-1, the CDR3 gives the full variable domain: GAGVSQSPSNKVTEKGKDVELRCDPISGHTALYWYRQSLGQGLEFLIYFQGNSAPDKSGLPSDRFSAERTGGSVSTLTIQRTQQEDSAVYLCASSPSTALEQFFGPGTRLTVL.

The sample holds a few counts of this clonotype. This chain links TRBV6-4 with TRBJ2-1; possibly TRBD2 for D (5 bases). The CDR3 sequence is 14 residues long. Trimming shortened V by 4 bases and J by 8 bases, and 15 bases separated the two germline ends. In germline, CDR1 is MRHNA, CDR2 SNTAGT. The CDR3 is CASSASRRGHEQFF. DNA of the CDR3: TGTGCCAGCAGTGCCTCACGTCGCGGGCATGAGCAGTTCTTC.

In its sample, this clonotype was seen many times. The J gene is TRBJ1-2, the V gene TRBV7-2; D is perhaps TRBD1 (6 bases). V was pared by 4 bases and J by 4 bases, with 13 bases between. The CDR3 is made up of 14 amino acids. CDR1 and CDR2 from the germline V gene are SGHTA and FQGNSA. The DNA for the CDR3 is TGTGCCAGCAGCTCTTCCAGGGGCGGCTATGGCTACACCTTC. Translated, it gives CASSSSRGGYGYTF.

V usage is TRBV19 and J usage is TRBJ2-2, with TRBD1 identical over 9 bases. Per the germline V gene, CDR1 is LNHDA and CDR2 is SQIVND (reference sequence). CDR3 length: 15 amino acids. With V trimmed by 7 bases and J by 6 bases, 9 bases remained unmatched. CDR3 nucleotide sequence: TGTGCCAGTAAAGTCGGGACAGGGAAGCCCGGGGAGCTGTTTTTT. It codes for CASKVGTGKPGELFF.

This clonotype was found many times. The J gene is TRBJ1-6, the V gene TRBV7-2; D is ambiguous. Germline assignment: CDR1 SGHTA and CDR2 FQGNSA. Trimming cost V 4 bases and J 13 bases, with 11 bases left between them. This CDR3 has 12 residues. The CDR3 DNA sequence: TGTGCCAGCAGCTCCACCCCCTTGCCCCTCCACTTT. Translation gives CASSSTPLPLHF.

The V and J genes are TRBV4-1 and TRBJ1-4; maybe TRBD1 (6 bases). CDR3 size: 15 residues. Trimming stripped 4 bases from V and 8 bases from J, with 17 bases between. Germline loops: CDR1 MGHRA, CDR2 YSYEKL. The CDR3 spells CASSRSGGAREKLFF. The CDR3, as DNA: TGCGCCAGCAGCCGATCCGGGGGGGCCCGGGAAAAACTGTTTTTT.

A note on this clonotype: It may be a read error: a sequence one base away is much more abundant. V usage is TRBV7-8 and J usage is TRBJ2-1, with D possibly TRBD2 on 6 matching bases. The CDR3 consists of 15 residues. CDR1 and CDR2 (germline): SGHVS, FQNEAQ. V was trimmed by 0 bases and J by 9 bases, leaving 15 bases between them. Written as DNA, the CDR3 is TGTGCCAGCAGCTTAGCGTGGTCGGGAGTTATTGAGCAGTTCTTC. It is translated as CASSLAWSGVIEQFF.

V and J are TRBV2 and TRBJ2-1; weak D call: TRBD1 (6 bases). Germline V CDR1 and CDR2: SNHLY, FYNNEI. V lost 5 bases, J lost 6 bases, and 17 bases lay in between. This CDR3 is built from 15 residues. CDR3 DNA: TGTGCCAGCAGTCCAGACAGGTGGCGCTTCAATGAGCAGTTCTTC. Translated: CASSPDRWRFNEQFF.

The table lists this clonotype with a few counts. The chain combines TRBV5-1 with TRBJ2-7; the D gene is possibly TRBD2 (6 bases). The V gene lost 4 bases and the J gene lost 2 bases, with 16 bases spanning the gap. CDR3 length equals 15 residues. Per germline, CDR1 SGHRS and CDR2 YFSETQ. CDR3 sequence reads: CASSAPGTQAYEQYF. The CDR3 DNA follows: TGCGCCAGCAGCGCCCCCGGGACTCAGGCCTACGAGCAGTACTTC.

There are many counts of this clonotype. J is TRBJ2-5 and V is TRBV6-5, with 12 bases matching TRBD1. The CDR3 totals 16 residues. The V gene end was trimmed by 2 bases and the J gene end by 4 bases; junction bases not matched to a gene: 5. Germline-derived CDR1 and CDR2 are MNHEY and SVGAGI. CDR3 nucleotide sequence: TGTGCCAGCAGTTACATCGGGGACAGGGGGCGAGAGACCCAGTACTTC. The encoded protein is CASSYIGDRGRETQYF.

This sequence joins TRBV20-1 and TRBJ2-2, with TRBD1 identical over 8 bases. Germline CDR1 is DFQATT and CDR2 is SNEGSKA (reference sequence). The CDR3 has 15 residues. Trimming at V came to 5 bases and at J to 0 bases, leaving 5 bases not matched to a gene. The CDR3 DNA is TGCAGTGCTGTCCGGGACAGGCCGAACACCGGGGAGCTGTTTTTT. It is translated as CSAVRDRPNTGELFF.

In this sample, this clonotype turned up a few times. The rearrangement links TRBV24-1 to TRBJ2-1; possible D gene TRBD2, 6 bases. CDR3 size: 13 residues. V was shortened by 6 bases and J by 6 bases, with 11 bases between the two germline ends. The germline V gene has CDR1 KGHDR and CDR2 SFDVKD. The CDR3, as DNA: TGTGCCACCAGTCCTGGGGGGTTCAATGAGCAGTTCTTC. Protein product: CATSPGGFNEQFF.

This clonotype was counted at least ten times. The V call is TRBV11-2, the J call TRBJ2-4; D gene uncertain. The V end lost 2 bases, the J end lost 8 bases, and 10 bases lay between the germline ends. The CDR3 loop spans 13 amino acids. The V gene's germline CDR1 is SGHAT and CDR2 FQNNGV. The CDR3 spells CASSLMGQDIQYF. CDR3 nucleotide sequence: TGTGCCAGCAGCTTAATGGGTCAGGACATTCAGTACTTC.

This clonotype occurred many times. The chain couples TRBV7-8 to TRBJ2-1, with D tentatively TRBD2 (6 bases). With 2 bases removed from V and 7 bases from J, the gap between germline ends came to 6 bases. Germline-derived CDR1 and CDR2 are SGHVS and FQNEAQ. The CDR3 runs 12 residues. CDR3 DNA: TGTGCCAGCAGCTTACTAGCGAATGAGCAGTTCTTC. It is translated as CASSLLANEQFF. Drawing the rest from reference TRBV7-8 and TRBJ2-1, the complete variable domain is GAGVSQSPRYKVAKRGQDVALRCDPISGHVSLFWYQQALGQGPEFLTYFQNEAQLDKSGLPSDRFFAERPEGSVSTLKIQRTQQEDSAVYLCASSLLANEQFFGPGTRLTVL.

In its sample, this clonotype was seen many times. The V gene is TRBV6-5, the J gene TRBJ2-1; possibly TRBD2 for D (6 bases). V was pared by 4 bases and J by 15 bases, with 19 bases between. Per germline, CDR1 MNHEY and CDR2 SVGAGI. This CDR3 is 13 amino acids long. The CDR3 spells CASSSGTFQHPFF. The DNA for the CDR3 is TGTGCCAGCAGTTCAGGGACTTTTCAACACCCGTTCTTC.

The V call is TRBV18, the J call TRBJ2-3, with 9 positions matching TRBD2. The germline CDR1 and CDR2 sequences are KGHSH and LQKENI. This CDR3 is built from 15 residues. J lost 7 bases, V lost 5 bases, and 10 bases had no gene match. CDR3 DNA: TGTGCCAGCTCATCCGAAGCGGGGGGCCCGTATACGCAGTATTTT. Amino acids: CASSSEAGGPYTQYF.

This clonotype was seen at least ten times. The genes are TRBV6-2 or TRBV6-3 and TRBJ1-1; D possibly corresponds to TRBD1 (5 bases). The CDR3 covers 14 residues. V lost 6 bases to trimming and J lost 0 bases, with 11 bases between them. Germline V gene lookup returns CDR1 MNHEY and CDR2 SVGEGT. This CDR3 reads CASRLRVLNTEAFF. CDR3 DNA: TGTGCCAGCAGACTCAGGGTTTTGAACACTGAAGCTTTCTTT.

This clonotype has ten or more counts. The chain couples TRBV7-2 to TRBJ2-4; D unclear. Germline CDR1 SGHTA, CDR2 FQGNSA. Trimming pared 3 bases from V and 7 bases from J, leaving 7 bases between. The CDR3 is made up of 12 amino acids. The CDR3, as DNA: TGTGCCAGCAGCTTGGCGAATAACATTCAGTACTTC. It is translated as CASSLANNIQYF. Full variable domain (outside the CDR3, taken from reference TRBV7-2 and TRBJ2-4): GAGVSQSPSNKVTEKGKDVELRCDPISGHTALYWYRQSLGQGLEFLIYFQGNSAPDKSGLPSDRFSAERTGGSVSTLTIQRTQQEDSAVYLCASSLANNIQYFGAGTRLSVL.

This clonotype showed up just once. This sequence joins TRBV29-1 and TRBJ2-7; 10 bases fit TRBD1. CDR1 is SQVTM, CDR2 ANQGSEA, per germline. The CDR3 sequence is 13 residues long. With V trimmed by 2 bases and J by 6 bases, 4 bases remained unmatched. CDR3 bases: TGCAGCGTTGAAAGGGACAGGGGAGTCGAGCAGTACTTC. This sequence encodes CSVERDRGVEQYF.